This T cell receptor beta chain was identified in a study of blood T cell repertoires in COVID-19. For the study at large: Acute and convalescent COVID-19 samples came from the United States, Italy and Spain. From T cells, B-cell-depleted T cells, or PBMCs came the material, which was cDNA or gDNA.

This clone was found once. From germline, CDR1 is SGDLS and CDR2 YYNGEE. The CDR3 is 15 residues long. Trimming at V came to 3 bases and at J to 1 base, leaving 4 bases not matched to a gene. The method was immunoSEQ multiplex PCR; TCRdb's version includes in-frame clones alone and lacks a portion of them. Altogether around 300,000 clones are present, 65% to 90% being singletons, with the ten largest covering approximately 7.6%. Sample: peripheral blood. The chain is built from TRBV9 and TRBJ2-5, with 9 bases fitting TRBD2. The sequence derives from a human donor in a cohort sampled during active COVID-19. In nucleotides, the CDR3 is TGTGCCAGCAGCGCCCTAGCGGGGACCCAAGAGACCCAGTACTTC. Amino acid sequence: CASSALAGTQETQYF.